The text below deals with one T cell receptor (beta chain). This clone came up once. Its antigen specificity is not known. No base quality values were provided; no much bigger clone lies one nucleotide off. The immunoSEQ Assay, a bias-controlled multiplex PCR, was used to amplify TCRbeta CDR3 regions from genomic DNA. For the original study's pipeline: The number of nucleated cells in each sample was estimated by amplification of reference gene primers within the assay. To quantify the absolute abundance of each unique TCRbeta CDR3 rearrangement, sequence reads were collapsed and filtered. For each sample, productive Simpson clonality was calculated as the square root of Simpson's diversity index across productive rearrangements. TCRdb limited this immuneACCESS table to in-frame rearrangements with V and J called. A share of clones is missing; checked studies link under half to unresolved V genes, and the rest is unexplained. For V, J and clone size, that table is used; D and trimming come from the DNA. The sample table contains roughly 400,000 clones; only one count was recorded for over 75% of them. Jointly, the top ten make up approximately 1.3% of the sample.

From its cysteine to its phenylalanine, the CDR3 spans 12 amino acids. The only DNA kept is the CDR3, 36 bases in frame from the first base. At the junction V is shortened by 6 bases and J by 10 bases, with 12 bases in between. CDR1 is given as MDHEN and CDR2 as SYDVKM, both from the germline V gene. The sample is drawn from a study of blood T cell repertoires in COVID-19 (dated by TCRdb to between 2020 and 2021). Concerning the study at large: Samples covering the acute and convalescent phases of COVID-19 were provided by collaborators in the United States, Italy and Spain. The repertoires were released in a freely available public database intended as a resource for research on the immune response to SARS-CoV-2. Sample metadata almost always included a de-identified subject ID, COVID-19 status, age in years and sex. Deeply sampled blood TCRbeta repertoires from subjects exposed to, actively infected with, or recovered from COVID-19 were included in the dataset. The material from the prospective study consisted of cDNA or gDNA derived from T cells, B-cell-depleted T cells, or PBMCs. Where HLA class I and class II types were available, the types were taken from metadata supplied by the sample provider, not from assay-based typing. The samples were drawn from two sources: the first 160 participants of the ongoing ImmuneRACE study, and fewer than 1,500 subjects contributed by 6 global collaborators. Paper-wide results and their limitations: Clinical and demographic metadata were provided uncurated, with the amount varying by source and participant.

In the prospective study, participants were roughly 18 to 100 years old, resided in 24 geographic areas of the United States, and were enrolled through a virtual design. In the prospective study, cohorts were assigned on the basis of participant-reported clinical history obtained from a screening survey and a study questionnaire. Exposed participants were defined as having been in contact with someone with a PCR-confirmed or clinician-diagnosed COVID-19 case within 2 weeks of study entry. In the prospective study, whole blood, serum and a nasopharyngeal or oropharyngeal swab were collected from each participant by mobile phlebotomists. Prospective study participants could optionally give additional blood draws and questionnaires over an approximately 2-month period. Before DNA extraction, blood samples from the prospective study were shipped at room temperature or frozen.

The sequencing sample was made of PBMCs or T cells enriched from blood (not recorded which). This receptor was identified in a woman aged 18-29 years who had been exposed to COVID-19. In this chain, TRBV28 is recombined with TRBJ1-4; the D gene cannot be resolved reliably. The sequenced DNA is TGTGCCAGCAGCCCTGACATTCGAAAACTGTTTTTT. It translates as CASSPDIRKLFF.